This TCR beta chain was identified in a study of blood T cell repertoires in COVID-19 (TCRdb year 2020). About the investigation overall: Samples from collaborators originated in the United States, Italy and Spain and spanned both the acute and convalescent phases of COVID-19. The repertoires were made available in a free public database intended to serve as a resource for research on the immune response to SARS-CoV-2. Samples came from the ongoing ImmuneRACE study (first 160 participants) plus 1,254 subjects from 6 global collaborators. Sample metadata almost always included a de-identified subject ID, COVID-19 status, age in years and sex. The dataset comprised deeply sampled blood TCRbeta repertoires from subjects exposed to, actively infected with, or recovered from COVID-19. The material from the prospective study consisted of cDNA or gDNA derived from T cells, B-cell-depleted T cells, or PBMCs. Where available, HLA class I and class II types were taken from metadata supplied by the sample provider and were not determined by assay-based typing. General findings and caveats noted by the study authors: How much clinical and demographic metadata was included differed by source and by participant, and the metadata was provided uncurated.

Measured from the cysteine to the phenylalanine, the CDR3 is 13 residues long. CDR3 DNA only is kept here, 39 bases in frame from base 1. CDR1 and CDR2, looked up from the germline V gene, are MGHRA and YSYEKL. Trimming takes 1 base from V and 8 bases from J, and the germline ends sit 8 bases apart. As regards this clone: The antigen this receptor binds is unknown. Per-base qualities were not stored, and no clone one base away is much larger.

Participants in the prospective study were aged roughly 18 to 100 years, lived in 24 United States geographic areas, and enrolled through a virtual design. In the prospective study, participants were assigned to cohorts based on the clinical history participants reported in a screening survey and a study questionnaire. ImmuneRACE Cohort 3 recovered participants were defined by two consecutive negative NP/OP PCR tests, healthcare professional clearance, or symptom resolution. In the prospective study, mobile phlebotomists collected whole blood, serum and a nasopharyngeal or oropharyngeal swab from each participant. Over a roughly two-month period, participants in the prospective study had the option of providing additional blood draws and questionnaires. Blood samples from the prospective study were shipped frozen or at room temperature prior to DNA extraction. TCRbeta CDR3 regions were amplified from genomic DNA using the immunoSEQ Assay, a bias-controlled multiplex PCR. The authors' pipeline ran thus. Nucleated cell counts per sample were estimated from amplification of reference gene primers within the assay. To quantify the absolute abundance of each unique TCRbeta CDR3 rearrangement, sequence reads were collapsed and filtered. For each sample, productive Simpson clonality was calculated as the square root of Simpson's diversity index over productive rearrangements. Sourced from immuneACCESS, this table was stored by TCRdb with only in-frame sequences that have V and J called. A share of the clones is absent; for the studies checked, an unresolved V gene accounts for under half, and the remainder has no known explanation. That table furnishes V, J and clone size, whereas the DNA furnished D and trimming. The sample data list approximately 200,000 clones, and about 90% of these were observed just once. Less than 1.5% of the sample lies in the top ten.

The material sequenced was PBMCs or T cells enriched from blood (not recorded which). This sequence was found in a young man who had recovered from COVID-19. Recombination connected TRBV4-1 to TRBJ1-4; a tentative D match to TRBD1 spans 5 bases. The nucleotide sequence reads TGCGCCAGCAGCCAAGGGCGGGGGGAAAAACTGTTTTTT. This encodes CASSQGRGEKLFF.